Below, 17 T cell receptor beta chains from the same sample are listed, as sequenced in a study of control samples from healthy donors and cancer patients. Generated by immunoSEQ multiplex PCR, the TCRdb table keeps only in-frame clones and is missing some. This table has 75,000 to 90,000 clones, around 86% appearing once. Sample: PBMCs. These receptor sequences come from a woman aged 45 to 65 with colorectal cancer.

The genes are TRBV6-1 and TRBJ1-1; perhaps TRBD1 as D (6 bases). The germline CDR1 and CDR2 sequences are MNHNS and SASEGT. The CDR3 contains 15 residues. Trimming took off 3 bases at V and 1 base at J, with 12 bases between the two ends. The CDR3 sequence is CASSEWTDENTEAFF. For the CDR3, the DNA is TGTGCCAGCAGTGAGTGGACAGACGAGAACACTGAAGCTTTCTTT.

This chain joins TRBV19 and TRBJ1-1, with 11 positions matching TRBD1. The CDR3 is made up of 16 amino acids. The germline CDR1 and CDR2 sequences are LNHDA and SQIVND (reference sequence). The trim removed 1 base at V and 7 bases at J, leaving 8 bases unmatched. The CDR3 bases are TGTGCCAGTAGTATAGCCGGACAGGGGGCAATAATTGAAGCTTTCTTT. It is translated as CASSIAGQGAIIEAFF.

Here the CDR3 DNA reads TGTGCCAGCAGCTTAGACCATTCTACGGCCGGCTACACCTTC. This codes for CASSLDHSTAGYTF. The rearrangement joins TRBV7-2 to TRBJ1-2, with unresolved D. The V gene's germline CDR1 is SGHTA and CDR2 FQGNSA. V was trimmed by 1 base and J by 8 bases, leaving 14 bases between them. The CDR3 loop spans 14 amino acids.

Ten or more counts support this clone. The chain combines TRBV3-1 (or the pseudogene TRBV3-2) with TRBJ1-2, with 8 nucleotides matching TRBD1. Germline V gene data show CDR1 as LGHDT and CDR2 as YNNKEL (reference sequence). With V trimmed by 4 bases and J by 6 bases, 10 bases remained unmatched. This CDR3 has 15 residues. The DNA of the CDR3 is TGTGCCAGCAGCCCCCCGGGCAGGGGGCAGGATGGCTACACCTTC. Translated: CASSPPGRGQDGYTF.

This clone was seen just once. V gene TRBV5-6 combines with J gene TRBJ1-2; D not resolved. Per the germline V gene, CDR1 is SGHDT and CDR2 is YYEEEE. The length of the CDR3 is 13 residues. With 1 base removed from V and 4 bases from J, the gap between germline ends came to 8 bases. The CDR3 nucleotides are TGTGCCAGCAGCTTGAGGAAAACCTATGGCTACACCTTC. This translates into CASSLRKTYGYTF.

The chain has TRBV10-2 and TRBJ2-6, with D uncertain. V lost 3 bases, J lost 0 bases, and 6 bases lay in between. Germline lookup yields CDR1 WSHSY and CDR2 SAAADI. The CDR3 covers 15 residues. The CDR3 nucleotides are TGCGCCAGCAGTGACAGGAGCTCTGGGGCCAACGTCCTGACTTTC. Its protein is CASSDRSSGANVLTF.

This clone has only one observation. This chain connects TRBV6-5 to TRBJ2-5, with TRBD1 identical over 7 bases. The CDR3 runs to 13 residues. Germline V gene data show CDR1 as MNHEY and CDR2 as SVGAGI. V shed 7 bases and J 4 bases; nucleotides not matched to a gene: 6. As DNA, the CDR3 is TGTGCCAGCATGGGGGACAGTCGAGAGACCCAGTACTTC. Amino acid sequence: CASMGDSRETQYF.

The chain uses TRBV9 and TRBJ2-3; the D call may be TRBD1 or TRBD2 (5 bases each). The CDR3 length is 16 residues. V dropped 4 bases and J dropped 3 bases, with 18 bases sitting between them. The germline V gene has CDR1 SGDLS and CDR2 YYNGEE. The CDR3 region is CASSPRGDRRTDTQYF. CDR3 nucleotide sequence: TGTGCCAGCAGCCCCAGAGGGGACCGACGGACAGATACGCAGTATTTT.

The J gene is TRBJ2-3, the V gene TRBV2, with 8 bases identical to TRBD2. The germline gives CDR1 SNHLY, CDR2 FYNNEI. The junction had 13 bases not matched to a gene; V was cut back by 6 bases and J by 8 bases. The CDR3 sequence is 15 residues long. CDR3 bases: TGTGCCAGCAGCCGGGCCAGCGGGGGTAGGGGTACGCAGTATTTT. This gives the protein CASSRASGGRGTQYF.

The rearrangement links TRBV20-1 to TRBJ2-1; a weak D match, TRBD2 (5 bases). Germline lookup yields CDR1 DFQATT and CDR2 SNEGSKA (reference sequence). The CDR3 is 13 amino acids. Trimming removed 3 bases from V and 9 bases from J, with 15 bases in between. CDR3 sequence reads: CSASTRLRGEQFF. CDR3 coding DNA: TGCAGTGCTAGTACTCGACTTCGGGGTGAGCAGTTCTTC.

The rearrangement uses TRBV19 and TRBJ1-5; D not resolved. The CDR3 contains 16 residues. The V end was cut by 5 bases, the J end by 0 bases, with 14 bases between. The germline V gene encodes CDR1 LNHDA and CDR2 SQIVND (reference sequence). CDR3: CASSVNSFHSNQPQHF. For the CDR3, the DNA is TGTGCCAGTAGTGTGAACAGTTTTCATAGCAATCAGCCCCAGCATTTT.

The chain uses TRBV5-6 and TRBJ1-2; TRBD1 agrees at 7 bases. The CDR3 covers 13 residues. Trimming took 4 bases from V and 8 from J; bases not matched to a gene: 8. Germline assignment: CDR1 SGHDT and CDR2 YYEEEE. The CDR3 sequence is CASSTRQGDGYTF. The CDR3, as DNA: TGTGCCAGCAGCACCAGACAGGGAGACGGCTACACCTTC.

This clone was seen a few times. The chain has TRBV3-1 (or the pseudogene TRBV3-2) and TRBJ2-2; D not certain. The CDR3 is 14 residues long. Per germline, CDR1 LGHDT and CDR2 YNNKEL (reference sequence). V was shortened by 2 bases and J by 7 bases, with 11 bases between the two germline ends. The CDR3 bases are TGTGCCAGCAGCCAACTTCGAGTCGTCGGGGAGCTGTTTTTT. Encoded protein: CASSQLRVVGELFF.

The CDR3 coding sequence is TGTGCCCGGGGACAGACCTTAGCCAAAAACATTCAGTACTTC. This translates into CARGQTLAKNIQYF. The rearrangement links TRBV6-4 to TRBJ2-4, with 7 bases lining up with TRBD1. Germline values: CDR1 MRHNA, CDR2 SNTAGT. The V gene end was trimmed by 11 bases and the J gene end by 0 bases; junction bases not matched to a gene: 7. There are 14 residues in the CDR3.

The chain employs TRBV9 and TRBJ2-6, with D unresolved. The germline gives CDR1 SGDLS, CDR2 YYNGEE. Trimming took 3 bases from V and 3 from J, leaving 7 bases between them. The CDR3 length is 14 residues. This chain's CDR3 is CASSGRGGANVLTF. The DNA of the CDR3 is TGTGCCAGCAGCGGGCGCGGTGGGGCCAACGTCCTGACTTTC.

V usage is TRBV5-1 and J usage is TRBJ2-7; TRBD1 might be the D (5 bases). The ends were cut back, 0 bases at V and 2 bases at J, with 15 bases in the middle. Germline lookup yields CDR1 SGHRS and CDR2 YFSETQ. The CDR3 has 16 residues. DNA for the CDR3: TGCGCCAGCAGCTTGGCTAGACAGCGCTCGCCCTACGAGCAGTACGTC. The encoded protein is CASSLARQRSPYEQYV.

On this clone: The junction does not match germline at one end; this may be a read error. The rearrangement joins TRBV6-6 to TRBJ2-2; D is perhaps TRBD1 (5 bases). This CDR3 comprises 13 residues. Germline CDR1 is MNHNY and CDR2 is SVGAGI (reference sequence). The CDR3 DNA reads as TGTGCCGGCAGGGAAGGTGCGGCCGGGGAGCTGTTTTTT. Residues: CAGREGAAGELFF.